Shown below are 29 T cell receptor beta chains from a single sample sequenced in a study of Ad26.COV2.S vaccination and SARS-CoV-2 variants. Specified treatment: some 19 received Ad26.COV2.S at low or high dose, single or two shots; about 5 received placebo; per-sample allocation not given. Day 63 after the first injection of vaccine or placebo was the sampling time. Clones were sequenced by immunoSEQ multiplex PCR, and TCRdb holds only the in-frame ones, with some missing. The sample includes 300,000 to 400,000 clones, about 88% of them seen just once. The sample here was peripheral blood, taken in a trial of Ad26.COV2.S vaccine versus placebo. Source of these receptors: a person aged 18-60 years who received the Ad26.COV2.S COVID-19 vaccine or a placebo.

The chain carries TRBV5-5 and TRBJ1-2; 9 bases map to TRBD1. V gave up 4 bases and J gave up 5 bases; unmatched junction bases: 9. The CDR3 sequence is 15 residues long. The germline V gene encodes CDR1 SGHKS and CDR2 YYEKEE (reference sequence). In DNA form, the CDR3 reads TGTGCCAGCAGCCCAACAGGGGGCGCGATTTATGGCTACACCTTC. Amino acids: CASSPTGGAIYGYTF.

The table lists this clone with a count of one. CDR3 in DNA: TGCGCCAGCAGCCAAGAACTAGGACCTAACTATGGCTACACCTTC. This encodes CASSQELGPNYGYTF. The rearrangement joins TRBV4-1 to TRBJ1-2; D is uncertain. The V gene's germline CDR1 is MGHRA and CDR2 YSYEKL. The CDR3 consists of 15 residues. Between the trimmed V and J ends, which lost 0 bases and 0 bases, there was a span of 8 bases.

The chain carries TRBV7-3 and TRBJ2-2; no clear D. CDR3 length equals 15 residues. Germline values: CDR1 SGHTA, CDR2 FQGTGA. Trimming took off 5 bases at V and 4 bases at J, with 14 bases between the two ends. CDR3 DNA sequence: TGTGCCAGCAGCCCAGTATTACAAAGCACCGGGGAGCTGTTTTTT. As protein: CASSPVLQSTGELFF.

This chain connects TRBV6-2 or TRBV6-3 to TRBJ2-1, with TRBD2 matching over 13 bases. This CDR3 has 15 amino acids. V dropped 4 bases and J dropped 15; count of bases not matched to a gene: 12. Per germline, CDR1 MNHEY and CDR2 SVGEGT. The CDR3 here is CASSSLGTSGTRRFF. The CDR3 DNA follows: TGTGCCAGCAGTTCCCTAGGGACTAGCGGGACCCGAAGGTTCTTC.

This clone was recorded once. The chain joins TRBV9 to TRBJ2-3, with D possibly TRBD1 on 5 matching bases. In germline, CDR1 is SGDLS, CDR2 YYNGEE. This CDR3 contains 17 residues. V lost 4 bases and J 1 base, leaving 19 bases between the germline ends. The CDR3 reads CASSRIGMGRRTDTQYF. CDR3 DNA: TGTGCCAGCAGCCGAATAGGTATGGGGCGGCGCACAGATACGCAGTATTTT.

J is TRBJ1-1 and V is TRBV11-2; 10 bases agree with TRBD1. Trimming took 8 bases from V and 7 from J; bases not matched to a gene: 7. Germline V gene lookup returns CDR1 SGHAT and CDR2 FQNNGV. CDR3 length: 13 residues. The CDR3 region has the DNA TGTGCCAGCGAAGGGACAGGGGAGAGTGAAGCTTTCTTT. Translating it yields CASEGTGESEAFF.

The rearrangement links TRBV10-3 to TRBJ1-4, with D perhaps matching TRBD1 (5 bases). This CDR3 comprises 15 residues. The V end was cut by 0 bases, the J end by 7 bases, with 12 bases between. Germline CDR1 and CDR2: ENHRY and SYGVKD. The CDR3 bases are TGTGCCATCAGTGAGTCCGGGACCTCGAGTGAAAAACTGTTTTTT. It yields the protein CAISESGTSSEKLFF.

V usage is TRBV28 and J usage is TRBJ1-2; 10 nucleotides match TRBD1. V lost 2 bases and J lost 2; bases outside the gene matches: 11. Per the germline V gene, CDR1 is MDHEN and CDR2 is SYDVKM. The CDR3 sequence is 18 residues long. The CDR3 region is CASSLGQETGGLNYGYTF. In DNA, the CDR3 is TGTGCCAGCAGTTTAGGGCAAGAGACAGGGGGCTTAAACTATGGCTACACCTTC.

The chain couples TRBV27 to TRBJ1-1, with D tentatively TRBD1 (5 bases). The CDR3 consists of 13 residues. The V and J ends lost 6 bases and 7 bases respectively, with 15 bases between them. Per the germline V gene, CDR1 is MNHEY and CDR2 is SMNVEV (reference sequence). CDR3 DNA: TGTGCCAGCAGAATGCTTGGGGCGGATGAAGCTTTCTTT. It encodes CASRMLGADEAFF.

CDR3 sequence reads: CASSSSAGGATEAFF. In DNA, the CDR3 is TGTGCCAGCAGCTCGTCGGCGGGAGGGGCGACGGAAGCTTTCTTT. The chain links TRBV13 to TRBJ1-1; D may be TRBD1 (5 bases). This CDR3 comprises 15 residues. V lost 4 bases and J lost 8, with 20 bases in between. Germline V gene lookup returns CDR1 PRHDT and CDR2 FYEKMQ (reference sequence).

This clone was observed a single time. This chain connects TRBV5-4 to TRBJ2-2, with TRBD1 matching over 8 bases. Looked up from germline, CDR1 is SGHNT and CDR2 is YYREEE (reference sequence). Trimming took 4 bases from V and 7 from J; bases not matched to a gene: 9. The CDR3 length is 15 residues. CDR3 in DNA: TGTGCCAGCAGCCGCCAGACAGGGGTCGGCGGGGAGCTGTTTTTT. This encodes CASSRQTGVGGELFF.

V and J are TRBV28 and TRBJ1-6, with TRBD1 as a possible D gene (6 bases). Trimming pared 8 bases from V and 8 bases from J, leaving 10 bases between. Germline values: CDR1 MDHEN, CDR2 SYDVKM. CDR3 size: 12 residues. The CDR3 bases are TGTGCCAGCGGGGGGCGATATTCACCCCTCCACTTT. Translating gives CASGGRYSPLHF.

The chain couples TRBV14 to TRBJ2-1; 7 bases match TRBD2. V gave up 5 bases and J gave up 3 bases; unmatched junction bases: 10. Germline CDR1 SGHDN, CDR2 FVKESK. The CDR3 is 16 amino acids. The CDR3 loop reads CASSIYWTSNYNEQFF. The CDR3 coding sequence is TGTGCCAGCAGCATATATTGGACTAGTAACTACAATGAGCAGTTCTTC.

This chain uses TRBV7-3 with TRBJ1-2, with 10 bases that match TRBD1. V was clipped by 5 bases and J by 5 bases; unmatched bases: 8. CDR3 length: 15 amino acids. The germline V gene has CDR1 SGHTA and CDR2 FQGTGA. Here the CDR3 reads CASSPDRGQGYGYTF. CDR3 nucleotide sequence: TGTGCCAGCAGCCCCGACAGGGGGCAGGGGTATGGCTACACCTTC.

The J gene is TRBJ1-1, the V gene TRBV19, with D possibly matching TRBD1 (5 bases). Germline CDR1 and CDR2: LNHDA and SQIVND (reference sequence). Trimming shortened V by 0 bases and J by 5 bases, and 10 bases separated the two germline ends. CDR3 length: 14 residues. As DNA, the CDR3 is TGTGCCAGTAGTATAGATTCTCGGGGGACTGAAGCTTTCTTT. Its translation is CASSIDSRGTEAFF.

The chain uses TRBV7-2 and TRBJ2-3; D is possibly TRBD1 or TRBD2 (5 bases each). V lost 5 bases, J lost 11 bases, and 17 bases lay in between. Germline-derived CDR1 and CDR2 are SGHTA and FQGNSA. The CDR3 has 13 residues. In nucleotides, the CDR3 is TGTGCCAGCAGCGCCGGGGCGGTATCGGGGCAGTATTTT. This gives the protein CASSAGAVSGQYF.

This chain links TRBV19 with TRBJ2-1, with TRBD2 identical over 8 bases. J lost 5 bases, V lost 10 bases, and 13 bases had no gene match. The CDR3 loop spans 15 amino acids. Germline assignment: CDR1 LNHDA and CDR2 SQIVND (reference sequence). CDR3 bases: TGTGCCACCCTAGAGCTGGCGGGAGGCAACAATGAGCAGTTCTTC. It codes for CATLELAGGNNEQFF. Complete variable domain (other parts from reference TRBV19 and TRBJ2-1): DGGITQSPKYLFRKEGQNVTLSCEQNLNHDAMYWYRQDPGQGLRLIYYSQIVNDFQKGDIAEGYSVSREKKESFPLTVTSAQKNPTAFYLCATLELAGGNNEQFFGPGTRLTVL.

This clone has more than one count but fewer than ten. The gene calls are TRBV4-3 and TRBJ2-7; D is unclear. This CDR3 is 16 amino acids long. Germline V gene data show CDR1 as LGHNA and CDR2 as YSLEER. The V end was cut by 2 bases, the J end by 2 bases, with 16 bases between. This chain's CDR3 is CASSQQRATAPYEQYF. In DNA form, the CDR3 reads TGCGCCAGCAGCCAACAACGGGCGACTGCTCCCTACGAGCAGTACTTC.

The V and J genes are TRBV9 and TRBJ1-3; D gene uncertain. Per the germline V gene, CDR1 is SGDLS and CDR2 is YYNGEE. The CDR3 is 17 residues long. The V gene lost 0 bases and the J gene lost 2 bases, with 15 bases spanning the gap. CDR3 sequence reads: CASSVDAKADAGNTIYF. Here the CDR3 DNA reads TGTGCCAGCAGCGTAGATGCCAAAGCCGACGCTGGAAACACCATATATTTT.

In DNA form, the CDR3 reads TGTGCCAGCCGACCCCTTGGACAGGGAAACACCATATATTTT. Its translation: CASRPLGQGNTIYF. The V call is TRBV14, the J call TRBJ1-3; weak D call: TRBD1 (6 bases). This CDR3 has 14 amino acids. The germline V gene has CDR1 SGHDN and CDR2 FVKESK. V was shortened by 8 bases and J by 4 bases, with 15 bases between the two germline ends.

This clone was observed once. The gene calls are TRBV11-2 and TRBJ1-3; 7 positions match TRBD1. Germline-derived CDR1 and CDR2 are SGHAT and FQNNGV. The CDR3 has 15 amino acids. V shed 5 bases and J 4 bases; nucleotides not matched to a gene: 8. The CDR3 DNA reads as TGTGCCAGCAGCCCCGTGGAGGGGGCAGGAAACACCATATATTTT. It yields the protein CASSPVEGAGNTIYF. Using reference TRBV11-2 and TRBJ1-3 for the parts outside the CDR3, the full variable domain is EAGVAQSPRYKIIEKRQSVAFWCNPISGHATLYWYQQILGQGPKLLIQFQNNGVVDDSQLPKDRFSAERLKGVDSTLKIQPAKLEDSAVYLCASSPVEGAGNTIYFGEGSWLTVV.

This clone was observed at least ten times. The sample holds other DNA sequences that translate to the same CDR3. The V and J genes are TRBV11-2 and TRBJ1-1; D remains ambiguous. From germline, CDR1 is SGHAT and CDR2 FQNNGV. V lost 2 bases to trimming and J lost 0 bases, with 4 bases between them. The CDR3 extends over 13 amino acids. CDR3 sequence reads: CASSLFMNTEAFF. In DNA form, the CDR3 reads TGTGCCAGCAGCTTATTTATGAACACTGAAGCTTTCTTT.

J is TRBJ1-1 and V is TRBV6-5; 7 bases agree with TRBD1. Trimming at V came to 5 bases and at J to 4 bases, leaving 10 bases not matched to a gene. The V gene's germline CDR1 is MNHEY and CDR2 SVGAGI. The CDR3 contains 15 residues. The CDR3 here is CASSRLTGFATEAFF. As DNA, the CDR3 is TGTGCCAGCAGTCGCTTGACAGGGTTCGCCACTGAAGCTTTCTTT.

The chain uses TRBV9 and TRBJ1-5; 7 nucleotides agree with TRBD1. V dropped 4 bases and J dropped 3; count of bases not matched to a gene: 7. This CDR3 comprises 15 residues. Germline V lookup: CDR1 SGDLS, CDR2 YYNGEE. For the CDR3, the DNA is TGTGCCAGCAGCCCTGGGGGACAGAACAATCAGCCCCAGCATTTT. Its translation: CASSPGGQNNQPQHF. Full variable domain (rest looked up from reference TRBV9 and TRBJ1-5): DSGVTQTPKHLITATGQRVTLRCSPRSGDLSVYWYQQSLDQGLQFLIQYYNGEERAKGNILERFSAQQFPDLHSELNLSSLELGDSALYFCASSPGGQNNQPQHFGDGTRLSIL.

The J gene is TRBJ1-2, the V gene TRBV20-1; 9 bases line up with TRBD1. The length of the CDR3 is 15 residues. Germline trimming cut 3 bases from V and 2 bases from J; bases unmatched to any gene: 7. The V gene's germline CDR1 is DFQATT and CDR2 SNEGSKA (reference sequence). The CDR3 here is CSASRSGTGNYGYTF. The CDR3 coding sequence is TGCAGTGCTAGTCGGTCTGGGACAGGGAACTATGGCTACACCTTC.

This clone has a single count. This chain joins TRBV6-6 and TRBJ2-7; D is possibly TRBD1 (5 bases). Germline loops: CDR1 MNHNY, CDR2 SVGAGI (reference sequence). CDR3 length equals 16 residues. The germline V and J ends were trimmed by 2 bases and 1 base, with 15 bases remaining between them. This CDR3 reads CASSYLVGLGSYEQYF. The CDR3 bases are TGTGCCAGCAGTTACCTTGTGGGGCTTGGGTCCTACGAGCAGTACTTC.

This clone showed up just once. CDR3 sequence reads: CASSLGRWETQYF. DNA for the CDR3: TGTGCCAGCAGCCTGGGACGTTGGGAGACCCAGTACTTC. The rearrangement uses TRBV7-3 and TRBJ2-5; D tentatively reads TRBD1 or TRBD2 (5 bases each). Germline CDR1 reads SGHTA; CDR2 reads FQGTGA. The CDR3 length is 13 residues. Between the trimmed V and J ends, which lost 5 bases and 5 bases, there was a span of 12 bases.

The genes are TRBV7-9 and TRBJ2-3, with TRBD1 as a possible D gene (6 bases). Germline loops: CDR1 SEHNR, CDR2 FQNEAQ (reference sequence). CDR3 size: 16 residues. V dropped 5 bases and J dropped 0 bases, with 15 bases sitting between them. The CDR3 protein is CASSPSGTSSTDTQYF. CDR3 DNA sequence: TGTGCCAGCAGCCCATCCGGGACATCTAGCACAGATACGCAGTATTTT. The variable domain in full, completed from reference TRBV7-9 and TRBJ2-3, reads DTGVSQNPRHKITKRGQNVTFRCDPISEHNRLYWYRQTLGQGPEFLTYFQNEAQLEKSRLLSDRFSAERPKGSFSTLEIQRTEQGDSAMYLCASSPSGTSSTDTQYFGPGTRLTVL.

This clone was seen a handful of times. The rearrangement joins TRBV5-6 to TRBJ2-7; D gene unclear. Per germline, CDR1 SGHDT and CDR2 YYEEEE. The CDR3 covers 14 residues. The germline V and J ends were trimmed by 4 bases and 2 bases, with 13 bases remaining between them. CDR3 coding DNA: TGTGCCAGCAGCCCTCTTACCAGGACCTACGAGCAGTACTTC. Residues: CASSPLTRTYEQYF.